Below are 19 T cell receptor beta chains sequenced from a single sample in a study of blood T cell repertoires in COVID-19. Here immunoSEQ multiplex PCR was the method, and the copy in TCRdb shows in-frame clones only, minus some. The table includes 350,000 or so clones, approximately 89% detected once. The source material was peripheral blood. The receptors come from a woman aged 55-70 years with COVID-19, enrolled during active disease.

This chain uses TRBV5-1 with TRBJ2-1; 8 nucleotides agree with TRBD2. Germline V gene lookup returns CDR1 SGHRS and CDR2 YFSETQ. The CDR3 is 13 residues long. V shed 3 bases and J 7 bases; nucleotides not matched to a gene: 3. CDR3: CASSYGGANEQFF. The CDR3 nucleotides are TGCGCCAGCAGCTACGGGGGGGCAAATGAGCAGTTCTTC.

The chain links TRBV19 to TRBJ1-1, with D maybe TRBD1 (5 bases). V gave up 4 bases and J gave up 4 bases, with 13 bases separating them. The germline V gene has CDR1 LNHDA and CDR2 SQIVND (reference sequence). This CDR3 has 14 residues. CDR3 sequence: CASSTVTGVTEAFF. CDR3 DNA sequence: TGTGCCAGTAGTACGGTGACGGGGGTCACTGAAGCTTTCTTT.

V is TRBV5-8 and J is TRBJ2-2, with 9 bases aligning to TRBD1. The CDR3 covers 18 residues. Looked up from germline, CDR1 is SGHTS and CDR2 is YDEGEE. The trim removed 3 bases at V and 6 bases at J, leaving 15 bases unmatched. The DNA of the CDR3 is TGTGCCAGCAGCTCAGGGACAGGGAGGGCCTTTAAGGCCGGGGAGCTGTTTTTT. Translating it yields CASSSGTGRAFKAGELFF.

The chain couples TRBV5-1 to TRBJ1-1, with 7 bases fitting TRBD1. The CDR3 length is 17 residues. Germline CDR1 is SGHRS and CDR2 is YFSETQ. J gave up 0 bases and V 0 bases, and 8 bases lay outside the gene matches. CDR3 loop: CASSLVVGGGMNTEAFF. As DNA, the CDR3 is TGCGCCAGCAGCTTGGTAGTAGGGGGCGGGATGAACACTGAAGCTTTCTTT.

The chain joins TRBV5-8 to TRBJ1-2; no clear D. CDR3 length equals 12 residues. Germline V gene sequence: CDR1 SGHTS, CDR2 YDEGEE. V lost 2 bases to trimming and J lost 9 bases, with 11 bases between them. The CDR3 region has the DNA TGTGCCAGCAGCTTCAGTTCCAGGAGCTACACCTTC. Its translation is CASSFSSRSYTF.

A single count supports this clone. CDR3 residues: CASSLSGDYEQYF. The CDR3 DNA reads TGTGCCAGCTCACTGTCCGGAGACTACGAGCAGTACTTC. V gene TRBV18 combines with J gene TRBJ2-7; D is undetermined. The CDR3 runs 13 residues. The germline gives CDR1 KGHSH, CDR2 LQKENI. V lost 4 bases, J lost 3 bases, and 10 bases lay in between.

The chain employs TRBV5-4 and TRBJ2-3; 12 positions match TRBD1. Germline V gene data show CDR1 as SGHNT and CDR2 as YYREEE (reference sequence). This CDR3 is 16 amino acids long. The V and J ends lost 4 bases and 5 bases, in that order; junction bases with no gene match: 8. The CDR3 DNA sequence: TGTGCCAGCAGCCCGGGACAGGGGGCACGTCGAGATACGCAGTATTTT. This codes for CASSPGQGARRDTQYF.

This chain uses TRBV3-1 (or the pseudogene TRBV3-2) with TRBJ2-5; 13 bases are shared with TRBD2. This CDR3 region has 15 residues. Trimming took 4 bases from V and 2 from J; bases not matched to a gene: 1. Germline CDR1 is LGHDT and CDR2 is YNNKEL (reference sequence). The CDR3 sequence: CASSPGLAGQETQYF. The CDR3 bases are TGTGCCAGCAGCCCGGGACTAGCGGGACAAGAGACCCAGTACTTC.

The chain combines TRBV5-1 with TRBJ2-1, with 12 bases matching TRBD2. The germline V gene encodes CDR1 SGHRS and CDR2 YFSETQ. V shed 4 bases, J shed 6 bases, and the junction held 5 bases outside the gene matches. This CDR3 contains 15 residues. DNA of the CDR3: TGCGCCAGCAGCGCCCTAGCGGGGGGGCTCAATGAGCAGTTCTTC. It is translated as CASSALAGGLNEQFF.

This chain links TRBV6-5 with TRBJ2-1; 7 bases map to TRBD2. Looked up from germline, CDR1 is MNHEY and CDR2 is SVGAGI. CDR3 length equals 14 residues. V shed 10 bases and J 1 base; nucleotides not matched to a gene: 7. CDR3 sequence reads: CATGWGGSYNEQFF. The CDR3 DNA reads as TGTGCCACCGGCTGGGGGGGGTCCTACAATGAGCAGTTCTTC.

The chain combines TRBV9 with TRBJ2-1; 9 positions agree with TRBD2. Germline V gene sequence: CDR1 SGDLS, CDR2 YYNGEE. The V segment lost 4 bases and the J segment 5 bases; nucleotides outside the gene matches: 7. The CDR3 runs 15 residues. As DNA, the CDR3 is TGTGCCAGCAGCCTTAGCGGGGGCGAGCACAATGAGCAGTTCTTC. It codes for CASSLSGGEHNEQFF.

The CDR3 DNA is TGCAGTGCTAGTGACGGCGGTGGAAATCAGCCCCAGCATTTT. This gives the protein CSASDGGGNQPQHF. The chain uses TRBV20-1 and TRBJ1-5, with no clear D. This CDR3 has 14 residues. Trimming removed 3 bases at V and 4 bases at J, with 13 bases between. Germline V gene data show CDR1 as DFQATT and CDR2 as SNEGSKA (reference sequence).

The V gene is TRBV9, the J gene TRBJ2-1, with TRBD2 identical over 9 bases. The junction had 8 bases not matched to a gene; V was cut back by 2 bases and J by 2 bases. CDR1 and CDR2 (germline): SGDLS, YYNGEE. The CDR3 extends over 17 amino acids. CDR3 residues: CASSVAPLAGPYNEQFF. In DNA, the CDR3 is TGTGCCAGCAGCGTGGCCCCCCTAGCGGGGCCCTACAATGAGCAGTTCTTC.

This rearrangement joins TRBV9 to TRBJ1-1; D uncertain. The CDR3 consists of 13 residues. V lost 4 bases and J lost 8, with 15 bases in between. The germline CDR1 and CDR2 sequences are SGDLS and YYNGEE. The CDR3 loop is CASSWIAPGEAFF. CDR3 bases: TGTGCCAGCAGCTGGATAGCCCCCGGGGAAGCTTTCTTT.

The chain uses TRBV6-5 and TRBJ1-1; no definite D call. The CDR3 is 13 residues long. V lost 6 bases and J lost 1, with 9 bases in between. Germline CDR1 and CDR2: MNHEY and SVGAGI. The CDR3 loop reads CASREVTNTEAFF. CDR3 coding DNA: TGTGCCAGCAGAGAGGTCACGAACACTGAAGCTTTCTTT.

This chain links TRBV2 with TRBJ1-2, with 8 nucleotides matching TRBD1. CDR3 length: 15 residues. The V segment lost 6 bases and the J segment 4 bases; nucleotides outside the gene matches: 10. Germline loops: CDR1 SNHLY, CDR2 FYNNEI. The CDR3 DNA follows: TGTGCCAGCAGAGAGGACAGGGTAGGGGGCTATGGCTACACCTTC. Translating it yields CASREDRVGGYGYTF.

In nucleotides, the CDR3 is TGTGCCAGCAGAGGGACAAGACCCACTAACTCCTATAATTCACCCCTCCACTTT. Translation gives CASRGTRPTNSYNSPLHF. The chain joins TRBV6-8 to TRBJ1-6; a possible D gene is TRBD1 (6 bases). Trimming pared 6 bases from V and 0 bases from J, leaving 18 bases between. CDR1 is MNHGY and CDR2 is SAAAGT in the germline V gene. The CDR3 spans 18 residues.

J is TRBJ1-2 and V is TRBV5-1, with D maybe TRBD1 (6 bases). The V and J ends lost 0 bases and 4 bases respectively, with 10 bases between them. The germline CDR1 and CDR2 sequences are SGHRS and YFSETQ. The CDR3 length is 14 residues. The DNA for the CDR3 is TGCGCCAGCAGCTTGGACGGACAGCTCTATGGCTACACCTTC. Translating gives CASSLDGQLYGYTF.

J is TRBJ1-5 and V is TRBV15; TRBD1 matches at 7 bases. The J segment lost 2 bases and the V segment lost 3 bases, leaving 7 bases of the junction unmatched. Germline V CDR1 and CDR2: LNHNV, YYDKDF (reference sequence). The CDR3 extends over 16 amino acids. CDR3 coding DNA: TGTGCCACCAGCAGCACAGGGGTTTCGGGCAATCAGCCCCAGCATTTT. This sequence encodes CATSSTGVSGNQPQHF. Based on the CDR3 plus reference TRBV15 and TRBJ1-5, the full variable domain is DAMVIQNPRYQVTQFGKPVTLSCSQTLNHNVMYWYQQKSSQAPKLLFHYYDKDFNNEADTPDNFQSRRPNTSFCFLDIRSPGLGDTAMYLCATSSTGVSGNQPQHFGDGTRLSIL.